Listed below are T cell receptor beta chains from one sample, sequenced in a study of OX40 agonist ivuxolimab in advanced cancers. The method was immunoSEQ multiplex PCR; TCRdb's version includes in-frame clones alone and lacks a portion of them. The sample shows 45,000 to 50,000 clones, 87% of them seen only once. The material sequenced was CD4+ or CD8+ T cells sorted from blood, taken in a trial of the OX40 agonist ivuxolimab. The source is an adult with an advanced solid tumor such as melanoma, head and neck, liver or kidney cancer. Each CDR3 is given with its conserved first and last residue. D genes are given only for firm matches. Clone size is not always given. Where it is, it says once, few, many or a class for expanded clones.

V: TRBV28; J: TRBJ2-7; size: -; D: TRBD1; CDR3: CAGSTTGVAHEQYF; DNA: TGTGCCGGATCGACGACAGGGGTTGCCCACGAGCAGTACTTC
V: TRBV2; J: TRBJ2-7; size: -; D: TRBD1; CDR3: CASQTGGYEQYF; DNA: TGTGCCAGCCAGACAGGGGGCTACGAGCAGTACTTC
V: TRBV18; J: TRBJ2-1; size: once; D: TRBD2; CDR3: CASSLGGSSYNEQFF; DNA: TGTGCCAGCTCCCTTGGCGGGAGCTCCTACAATGAGCAGTTCTTC
V: TRBV4-2; J: TRBJ2-5; size: few; D: -; CDR3: CASSQGRVGQETQYF; DNA: TGTGCCAGCAGCCAAGGCCGAGTTGGGCAAGAGACCCAGTACTTC
V: TRBV27; J: TRBJ2-3; size: -; D: -; CDR3: CASSFSQGTDTQYF; DNA: TGTGCCAGCAGTTTTAGTCAGGGCACAGATACGCAGTATTTT
V: TRBV19; J: TRBJ1-1; size: -; D: -; CDR3: CASSIGPNTEAFF; DNA: TGTGCCAGTAGTATAGGTCCGAACACTGAAGCTTTCTTT
V: TRBV28; J: TRBJ1-4; size: few; D: TRBD1; CDR3: CASSGYRGRLFF; DNA: TGTGCCAGCAGCGGTTACAGGGGCAGACTGTTTTTT
V: TRBV10-1; J: TRBJ2-3; size: few; D: TRBD2; CDR3: CASSNRLAVPSTDTQYF; DNA: TGCGCCAGCAGTAATAGACTAGCGGTACCTAGCACAGATACGCAGTATTTT
V: TRBV6-5; J: TRBJ2-1; size: once; D: -; CDR3: CASSYGTNEQFF; DNA: TGTGCCAGCAGTTACGGGACGAATGAGCAGTTCTTC
V: TRBV27; J: TRBJ2-5; size: few; D: -; CDR3: CASRGLVQDGAQETQYF; DNA: TGTGCCAGCAGAGGGCTGGTTCAGGACGGGGCACAAGAGACCCAGTACTTC
V: TRBV6-5; J: TRBJ2-7; size: once; D: TRBD1; CDR3: CASSRDSTYEQYF; DNA: TGTGCCAGCAGTCGGGACAGCACCTACGAGCAGTACTTC
V: TRBV9; J: TRBJ2-2; size: -; D: -; CDR3: CASSVEWTGELFF; DNA: TGTGCCAGCAGCGTAGAGTGGACCGGGGAGCTGTTTTTT
V: TRBV30; J: TRBJ2-1; size: -; D: TRBD1; CDR3: CAWRGSGNRGNEQFF; DNA: TGTGCCTGGAGGGGGAGCGGAAACAGGGGCAATGAGCAGTTCTTC
V: TRBV14; J: TRBJ2-1; size: -; D: -; CDR3: CASSQDSRAVRNEQFF; DNA: TGTGCCAGCAGCCAAGATTCCCGGGCAGTAAGGAATGAGCAGTTCTTC
V: TRBV15; J: TRBJ2-1; size: -; D: TRBD2; CDR3: CATSRVQRESDEQFF; DNA: TGTGCCACCAGCAGAGTCCAGCGGGAGAGCGATGAGCAGTTCTTC
V: TRBV7-7; J: TRBJ2-2; size: -; D: TRBD1; CDR3: CASSSPPGQGTTGELFF; DNA: TGTGCTAGCAGCTCCCCCCCGGGACAGGGCACCACCGGGGAGCTGTTTTTT
V: TRBV27; J: TRBJ2-5; size: -; D: -; CDR3: CASSPSWRKETQYF; DNA: TGTGCCAGCAGTCCAAGTTGGAGGAAAGAGACCCAGTACTTC
V: TRBV2; J: TRBJ1-6; size: -; D: -; CDR3: CASSEPRPRPNSPLHF; DNA: TGTGCCAGCAGTGAGCCCAGGCCCCGACCCAATTCACCCCTCCACTTT
V: TRBV7-2; J: TRBJ1-1; size: -; D: -; CDR3: CASSLYWGGLNTEAFF; DNA: TGTGCCAGCAGCTTATACTGGGGAGGGTTGAACACTGAAGCTTTCTTT
V: TRBV15; J: TRBJ1-5; size: -; D: -; CDR3: CATSDQAGGSNQPQHF; DNA: TGTGCCACCAGCGACCAAGCAGGTGGTAGCAATCAGCCCCAGCATTTT
V: TRBV19; J: TRBJ1-2; size: once; D: -; CDR3: CASSTAAVLLGYTF; DNA: TGTGCCAGTAGCACCGCGGCAGTACTACTGGGCTACACCTTC
V: TRBV29-1; J: TRBJ2-1; size: -; D: TRBD2; CDR3: CSSSRLAASYNEQFF; DNA: TGCAGCTCATCCCGACTAGCCGCCTCCTACAATGAGCAGTTCTTC
V: TRBV4-2; J: TRBJ2-1; size: -; D: TRBD1; CDR3: CASSQEFGTGGGEQFF; DNA: TGTGCCAGCAGCCAAGAGTTCGGGACAGGGGGCGGTGAGCAGTTCTTC
V: TRBV27; J: TRBJ1-6; size: once; D: -; CDR3: CATRGPFGPLHF; DNA: TGTGCCACCCGTGGGCCTTTTGGGCCCCTCCACTTT
V: TRBV6-6; J: TRBJ2-5; size: -; D: TRBD1; CDR3: CASSLGTAQETQYF; DNA: TGTGCCAGCAGTCTAGGGACAGCACAAGAGACCCAGTACTTC
V: TRBV14; J: TRBJ1-4; size: once; D: TRBD1; CDR3: CASSLTGKRKKLFF; DNA: TGTGCCAGCAGCCTGACAGGGAAAAGGAAAAAACTGTTTTTT
V: TRBV19; J: TRBJ2-2; size: -; D: -; CDR3: CASSPWGGLNTGELFF; DNA: TGTGCCAGTAGTCCGTGGGGGGGCCTGAACACCGGGGAGCTGTTTTTT
V: TRBV5-4; J: TRBJ2-5; size: -; D: TRBD2; CDR3: CASSSGGTSEWETQYF; DNA: TGTGCCAGCAGCTCTGGAGGGACTAGCGAGTGGGAGACCCAGTACTTC
V: TRBV28; J: TRBJ1-1; size: few; D: -; CDR3: CASSAGGYGNTEAFF; DNA: TGTGCCAGCAGTGCTGGAGGGTACGGGAACACTGAAGCTTTCTTT
V: TRBV5-1; J: TRBJ1-3; size: -; D: -; CDR3: CASSLDFPYAWAEGGNTIYF; DNA: TGCGCCAGCAGCTTGGATTTTCCATATGCTTGGGCTGAGGGTGGAAACACCATATATTTT
V: TRBV28; J: TRBJ2-2; size: -; D: TRBD2; CDR3: CASSPSGRQNTGELFF; DNA: TGTGCCAGCAGTCCAAGCGGGAGGCAGAACACCGGGGAGCTGTTTTTT
V: TRBV20-1; J: TRBJ1-4; size: -; D: -; CDR3: CSARNEKLFF; DNA: TGCAGTGCTAGAAATGAAAAACTGTTTTTT
V: TRBV15; J: TRBJ2-7; size: -; D: TRBD1; CDR3: CATSRRDSYEQYF; DNA: TGTGCCACCAGCAGAAGGGACAGCTACGAGCAGTACTTC
V: TRBV5-1; J: TRBJ2-1; size: -; D: -; CDR3: CASSLDILPYNEQFF; DNA: TGCGCCAGCAGTCTGGACATTTTACCCTACAATGAGCAGTTCTTC
V: TRBV6-1; J: TRBJ1-2; size: -; D: TRBD1; CDR3: CASSGRDRGNYGYTF; DNA: TGTGCCAGCAGTGGAAGAGACAGGGGTAACTATGGCTACACCTTC
V: TRBV6-6; J: TRBJ2-6; size: -; D: -; CDR3: CASSFPTGTGANVLTF; DNA: TGTGCCAGCAGTTTCCCGACAGGCACTGGGGCCAACGTCCTGACTTTC
V: TRBV2; J: TRBJ1-1; size: -; D: -; CDR3: CASTGGGEAFF; DNA: TGTGCCAGCACCGGAGGTGGTGAAGCTTTCTTT
V: TRBV10-3; J: TRBJ2-4; size: -; D: TRBD1; CDR3: CAISESGQGWGAKNIQYF; DNA: TGTGCCATCAGTGAGTCGGGACAGGGTTGGGGAGCCAAAAACATTCAGTACTTC
V: TRBV27; J: TRBJ2-7; size: once; D: -; CDR3: CASRRTGSYEQYF; DNA: TGTGCCAGCAGGCGGACCGGTTCCTACGAGCAGTACTTC
V: TRBV11-2; J: TRBJ2-2; size: few; D: -; CDR3: CASSFMGRYTGELFF; DNA: TGTGCCAGCAGCTTTATGGGGAGATACACCGGGGAGCTGTTTTTT
V: TRBV5-5; J: TRBJ2-2; size: -; D: -; CDR3: CASSLASTANTGELFF; DNA: TGTGCCAGCAGCTTGGCCTCGACAGCGAACACCGGGGAGCTGTTTTTT
V: TRBV9; J: TRBJ2-3; size: -; D: -; CDR3: CASSSPLGDTQYF; DNA: TGTGCCAGCAGCTCCCCTCTAGGGGATACGCAGTATTTT
V: TRBV5-1; J: TRBJ1-1; size: -; D: -; CDR3: CASSLAPGNTEAFF; DNA: TGCGCCAGCAGCTTGGCTCCGGGAAACACTGAAGCTTTCTTT
V: TRBV7-2; J: TRBJ1-5; size: once; D: TRBD1; CDR3: CASSSRQGGQPQHF; DNA: TGTGCCAGCAGCTCCCGACAGGGGGGTCAGCCCCAGCATTTT
V: TRBV27; J: TRBJ1-6; size: -; D: -; CDR3: CASNRQLSYNSPLHF; DNA: TGTGCCAGCAACCGACAGCTCTCCTATAATTCACCCCTCCACTTT
V: TRBV6-1; J: TRBJ2-1; size: -; D: -; CDR3: CASSHRDPFF; DNA: TGTGCCAGCAGTCACAGGGATCCGTTCTTC
V: TRBV11-3; J: TRBJ2-1; size: -; D: TRBD2; CDR3: CASSPSGSSYNEQFF; DNA: TGTGCCAGCAGCCCTAGCGGGAGCTCCTACAATGAGCAGTTCTTC
V: TRBV2; J: TRBJ1-1; size: -; D: TRBD1; CDR3: CASSALQGGVTEAFF; DNA: TGTGCCAGCAGCGCGTTACAGGGGGGAGTCACTGAAGCTTTCTTT
V: TRBV5-1; J: TRBJ1-4; size: -; D: -; CDR3: CASSLIGTEATNEKLFF; DNA: TGCGCCAGCAGCTTGATCGGGACGGAAGCAACTAATGAAAAACTGTTTTTT
V: TRBV30; J: TRBJ1-5; size: few; D: -; CDR3: CAWSKGLTPNQPQHF; DNA: TGTGCCTGGAGTAAGGGGTTGACACCCAATCAGCCCCAGCATTTT
V: TRBV25-1; J: TRBJ2-1; size: -; D: -; CDR3: CASSVQGSYNEQFF; DNA: TGTGCCAGCAGTGTACAGGGTTCCTACAATGAGCAGTTCTTC
V: TRBV28; J: TRBJ2-5; size: -; D: TRBD2; CDR3: CASRPGRVRGTQYF; DNA: TGTGCCAGCAGACCAGGGAGGGTTCGGGGGACCCAGTACTTC
V: TRBV11-2; J: TRBJ2-3; size: -; D: -; CDR3: CASRLAYHHTHTQYF; DNA: TGTGCCAGCAGGCTAGCGTACCATCACACCCATACGCAGTATTTT
V: TRBV6-6; J: TRBJ1-1; size: -; D: -; CDR3: CASSYGEAFF; DNA: TGTGCCAGCAGTTACGGTGAAGCTTTCTTT
V: TRBV5-6; J: TRBJ2-7; size: -; D: TRBD1; CDR3: CASSRVGTGSPYGGHEQYF; DNA: TGTGCCAGCAGCCGGGTCGGGACAGGGTCCCCCTACGGCGGCCACGAGCAGTACTTC
V: TRBV30; J: TRBJ1-2; size: -; D: -; CDR3: CAWRLTQNYGYTF; DNA: TGTGCCTGGAGACTCACTCAGAACTACGGCTACACCTTC
V: TRBV7-4; J: TRBJ1-4; size: -; D: -; CDR3: CASSLGAVGLAANEKLFF; DNA: TGTGCCAGCAGCTTAGGTGCGGTCGGGCTGGCGGCTAATGAAAAACTGTTTTTT
V: TRBV19; J: TRBJ1-5; size: medium-sized; D: TRBD1; CDR3: CASSRTGTGGNQPQHF; DNA: TGTGCCAGTAGTAGGACCGGGACAGGGGGCAATCAGCCCCAGCATTTT
V: TRBV6-1; J: TRBJ2-5; size: -; D: -; CDR3: CASGTGTWKTQYF; DNA: TGTGCCAGCGGTACCGGGACTTGGAAGACCCAGTACTTC
V: TRBV11-2; J: TRBJ1-5; size: -; D: -; CDR3: CASSPTRGASNQPQHF; DNA: TGTGCCAGCAGCCCCACTCGTGGGGCTAGCAATCAGCCCCAGCATTTT